This TCR beta chain was retrieved from a study of cytomegalovirus exposure and HLA in healthy donors. This clone was seen once. The antigen is not known. Despite likely unrecorded immune exposures, the donors were nominally healthy at the time of sampling. General study results and limits: The study reported that TCR beta sequences accurately predicted HLA-A and HLA-B alleles in most subjects. A later analysis reported that several of the most significant clusters appeared to be linked to common viral pathogens, among them Epstein-Barr virus. It was reported in a later analysis that an Asian-associated ancestry cluster showed fewer N-insertions than the approximately 700-donor mean.

PCR amplification relied on 60 Vbeta primers (plus 13 Jbeta primers). The table came from immunoSEQ multiplex PCR; TCRdb's copy has only in-frame clones and leaves some out. Among roughly 300,000 clones listed, just over 85% were seen once. Unmatched junction bases numbered 6, after V lost 2 bases and J lost 6 bases. The CDR3 covers 15 residues. The germline V gene has CDR1 LGHNA and CDR2 YNFKEQ. This receptor was identified in a man aged 35 to 55 in good health and CMV-seropositive. The sequenced sample consisted of PBMCs. The chain is built from TRBV4-2 and TRBJ2-7; 11 nucleotides match TRBD2. For the CDR3, the DNA is TGTGCCAGCAGCCAACTTAGCGGGAGGGTGAGCGAGCAGTACTTC. Translated: CASSQLSGRVSEQYF.